These 9 T cell receptor beta chains were sequenced from one sample in a study of vaccination and CD4 T cells after COVID-19. Their target antigens are unknown. The Oncomine TCR Beta short-read assay was applied to DNA of cultured CD4+ T cells. TCRdb used MiXCR to reprocess the PCR reads, holding one entry per CDR3 protein. The table has thousands of distinct CDR3 sequences, approximately 52% seen once. Treatment indicated: approximately 11-day PBMC culture with coronavirus spike peptide pools or control peptides (ViraFEST assay). Specimen: CD4+ T cells from blood, cultured in vitro. The source is a human donor who had recovered from COVID-19.

This clonotype was seen more than once but under ten times. The genes are TRBV20-1 and TRBJ2-1; 12 bases are a match to TRBD2. This CDR3 comprises 16 residues. Germline V CDR1 and CDR2: DFQATT, SNEGSKA (reference sequence). After removal of 3 bases from V and 7 bases from J, the junction contained 10 bases not matched to a gene. Written as DNA, the CDR3 is TGCAGTGCTAGGCCGGCTAGCGGGAGGGCCGGGAATGAGCAGTTCTTC. Translating gives CSARPASGRAGNEQFF.

The rearrangement links TRBV5-1 to TRBJ2-7, with D perhaps matching TRBD1 (7 bases). The germline CDR1 and CDR2 sequences are SGHRS and YFSETQ. With 2 bases removed from V and 5 bases from J, the gap between germline ends came to 14 bases. This CDR3 has 14 amino acids. The CDR3 region is CASSFAGGGNEQYF. In DNA, the CDR3 is TGCGCCAGCAGCTTTGCCGGAGGGGGCAACGAGCAGTACTTC.

The rearrangement uses TRBV12-3 or TRBV12-4 and TRBJ1-6, with D unresolved. The CDR3 runs to 12 residues. V lost 6 bases and J 10 bases, leaving 10 bases between the germline ends. The CDR3 loop reads CASRTAPSPLHF. CDR3 coding DNA: TGTGCCAGCAGGACCGCCCCATCACCCCTCCACTTT.

Only a few counts were recorded for this clonotype. In DNA form, the CDR3 reads TGTGCCTGGAGTGGCTTCGGCGGATTGAACACTGAAGCTTTCTTT. Translating it yields CAWSGFGGLNTEAFF. V and J are TRBV30 and TRBJ1-1; D is unclear. CDR1 GTSNPN and CDR2 SVGIG come from the germline V gene (reference sequence). The CDR3 covers 15 residues. V lost 1 base and J lost 0, with 12 bases in between.

V and J are TRBV6-1 and TRBJ2-7; D unclear. The CDR3 sequence is 15 residues long. Germline V gene data show CDR1 as MNHNS and CDR2 as SASEGT. V dropped 0 bases and J dropped 6 bases, with 15 bases sitting between them. The CDR3 sequence is CASSEALGARSEQYF. The CDR3 coding sequence is TGTGCCAGCAGTGAAGCGCTAGGCGCCCGTAGCGAGCAGTACTTC.

The J gene is TRBJ1-4, the V gene TRBV18; tentative D call: TRBD1 (5 bases). Trimming pared 0 bases from V and 7 bases from J, leaving 12 bases between. CDR1 and CDR2 (germline): KGHSH, LQKENI. The CDR3 sequence is 15 residues long. The CDR3 coding sequence is TGTGCCAGCTCACCACCGGGGGTGGTAGGTGAAAAACTGTTTTTT. Amino acid sequence: CASSPPGVVGEKLFF.

This clonotype was detected once. This chain joins TRBV11-2 and TRBJ1-1; D remains ambiguous. The V gene's germline CDR1 is SGHAT and CDR2 FQNNGV. V shed 5 bases and J shed 4 bases, with 8 bases lying between them. CDR3 length equals 12 residues. The CDR3 DNA reads TGTGCCAGCAGCGTTTTAAGCACTGAAGCTTTCTTT. As protein: CASSVLSTEAFF.

The rearrangement uses TRBV5-1 and TRBJ1-1; TRBD1 is a possible D gene (5 bases). Trimming pared 3 bases from V and 4 bases from J, leaving 10 bases between. This CDR3 has 13 residues. Germline CDR1 SGHRS, CDR2 YFSETQ. This CDR3 is CASSYGAGTEAFF. For the CDR3, the DNA is TGCGCCAGCAGCTACGGGGCGGGCACTGAAGCTTTCTTT. Using reference TRBV5-1 and TRBJ1-1 for the parts outside the CDR3, the full variable domain is KAGVTQTPRYLIKTRGQQVTLSCSPISGHRSVSWYQQTPGQGLQFLFEYFSETQRNKGNFPGRFSGRQFSNSRSEMNVSTLELGDSALYLCASSYGAGTEAFFGQGTRLTVV.

This clonotype was observed a handful of times. CDR3 loop: CASSRLGANTEAFF. The CDR3 DNA follows: TGTGCCAGCAGCCGCCTAGGAGCAAACACTGAAGCTTTCTTT. V gene TRBV7-9 combines with J gene TRBJ1-1; no reliable D call. Per germline, CDR1 SEHNR and CDR2 FQNEAQ (reference sequence). CDR3 length: 14 residues. With 5 bases removed from V and 2 bases from J, the gap between germline ends came to 12 bases.